This record concerns one TCR beta chain sequence. CDR3 length: 16 amino acids. V shed 6 bases, J shed 5 bases, and the junction held 7 bases outside the gene matches. CDR1 is SNHLY, CDR2 FYNNEI, per germline. This sample stems from a study of cytomegalovirus exposure and HLA in healthy donors. Primers: 60 Vbeta forward and 13 Jbeta reverse. The table came from immunoSEQ multiplex PCR; TCRdb's copy has only in-frame clones and leaves some out. Of 200,000 or so clones listed, over 60% are singletons. This sequence joins TRBV2 and TRBJ2-7; 16 nucleotides match TRBD2. Sequencing used PBMCs. The clonotype comes from a woman in her thirties in good health and CMV-seropositive. The CDR3 nucleotides are TGTGCCAGCAGAGAGGGACTAGCGGGAGGGGTCGACGAGCAGTACTTC. Its protein is CASREGLAGGVDEQYF.